This entry concerns a single TCR beta chain. How the authors handled the data: Nucleated cell counts were estimated from reference gene primer amplification. Profiled with immunoSEQ multiplex PCR; TCRdb holds only in-frame clones, not every one. The V and J calls and clone size are taken from that table; D and trimming were inferred from the DNA. The sample records 120,000 to 150,000 clones, just under 85% being singletons. The data stem from a study of blood T cell repertoires in COVID-19. The overall study: In each case, the material was cDNA or gDNA derived from T cells, B-cell-depleted T cells, or PBMCs.

Per germline, CDR1 LNHDA and CDR2 SQIVND (reference sequence). Trimming took 5 bases from V and 0 from J; bases not matched to a gene: 6. CDR3 length equals 16 residues. Sequencing input: peripheral blood. The chain links TRBV19 to TRBJ2-1; 8 bases agree with TRBD2. The source is a middle-aged woman with active or convalescent COVID-19. The CDR3 region is CASSPITSGSYNEQFF. The CDR3 region has the DNA TGTGCCAGTAGTCCTATTACTAGCGGCTCCTACAATGAGCAGTTCTTC. The full variable domain, with the rest looked up from reference TRBV19 and TRBJ2-1, is DGGITQSPKYLFRKEGQNVTLSCEQNLNHDAMYWYRQDPGQGLRLIYYSQIVNDFQKGDIAEGYSVSREKKESFPLTVTSAQKNPTAFYLCASSPITSGSYNEQFFGPGTRLTVL.